A single sample is the source of the 9 T cell receptor beta chains below, sequenced in a study of blood T cell repertoires in COVID-19. The protocol was immunoSEQ multiplex PCR, while the TCRdb copy is restricted to in-frame clones and leaves out a portion. Among about 170,000 clones listed, roughly 80% were seen once. Sequences were obtained from PBMCs or T cells enriched from blood (not recorded which). The receptor set was obtained from a middle-aged man who had recovered from COVID-19.

The V call is TRBV6-2 or TRBV6-3, the J call TRBJ2-7, with 9 bases aligning to TRBD1. V was clipped by 2 bases and J by 1 base; unmatched bases: 6. CDR1 and CDR2 from the germline V gene are MNHEY and SVGEGT. This CDR3 spans 16 amino acids. The CDR3 region is CASSYPGQGRSYEQYF. CDR3 in DNA: TGTGCCAGCAGTTACCCCGGACAGGGGAGGTCCTACGAGCAGTACTTC.

V usage is TRBV4-1 and J usage is TRBJ1-6, with D perhaps TRBD1 (6 bases). The CDR3 extends over 17 amino acids. V lost 3 bases to trimming and J lost 6 bases, with 18 bases between them. Germline lookup yields CDR1 MGHRA and CDR2 YSYEKL. The CDR3 region has the DNA TGCGCCAGCAGCCATTCTTTGGCGGTACAGGGTAATTCACCCCTCCACTTT. It yields the protein CASSHSLAVQGNSPLHF.

This chain links TRBV5-1 with TRBJ2-3; D is unresolved. V was shortened by 1 base and J by 5 bases, with 8 bases between the two germline ends. Looked up from germline, CDR1 is SGHRS and CDR2 is YFSETQ. The CDR3 has 13 residues. The CDR3 region has the DNA TGCGCCAGCAGCTTGATCCCGGGAGATACGCAGTATTTT. This translates into CASSLIPGDTQYF.

This clone was seen once. J is TRBJ1-5 and V is TRBV19; maybe TRBD1 (5 bases). The V end lost 9 bases, the J end lost 2 bases, and 17 bases lay between the germline ends. Germline CDR1 and CDR2: LNHDA and SQIVND (reference sequence). The CDR3 loop spans 15 amino acids. The CDR3 DNA follows: TGTGCCAGCTCGGAAGGGGCCTTGGGCAATCAGCCCCAGCATTTT. It is translated as CASSEGALGNQPQHF.

The chain links TRBV10-1 to TRBJ1-1; 9 nucleotides match TRBD1. J was trimmed by 9 bases and V by 6 bases; bases with no gene match: 11. The length of the CDR3 is 14 residues. CDR1 is WNHNN, CDR2 SYGVQD, per germline (reference sequence). In DNA, the CDR3 is TGCGCCAGCAGCACCCGACAGGGGGAAGATCAAGCTTTCTTT. It translates to CASSTRQGEDQAFF.

This clone has more than one count but fewer than ten. The chain couples TRBV2 to TRBJ1-2, with D maybe TRBD1 (6 bases). Germline V gene sequence: CDR1 SNHLY, CDR2 FYNNEI. V lost 6 bases and J 4 bases, leaving 9 bases between the germline ends. The CDR3 runs to 12 residues. The CDR3 DNA sequence: TGTGCCAGCAGGGGGGACACCTATGGCTACACCTTC. Encoded protein: CASRGDTYGYTF.

The rearrangement uses TRBV9 and TRBJ1-3; tentative D call: TRBD1 (5 bases). The CDR3 contains 15 residues. Looked up from germline, CDR1 is SGDLS and CDR2 is YYNGEE. Between the trimmed V and J ends, which lost 3 bases and 0 bases, there was a span of 10 bases. The CDR3 nucleotides are TGTGCCAGCAGCGCGCAGGGAACCTCTGGAAACACCATATATTTT. It specifies CASSAQGTSGNTIYF.

The gene calls are TRBV2 and TRBJ2-2; D may be TRBD2 (5 bases). The CDR3 runs 12 residues. In germline, CDR1 is SNHLY, CDR2 FYNNEI. V lost 4 bases and J lost 6, with 6 bases in between. CDR3 nucleotide sequence: TGTGCCAGCAGTGCGGAGGCCGGGGAGCTGTTTTTT. Protein sequence: CASSAEAGELFF.

This rearrangement joins TRBV2 to TRBJ1-6; weak D call: TRBD1 (6 bases). Per germline, CDR1 SNHLY and CDR2 FYNNEI. The CDR3 spans 14 residues. V lost 0 bases to trimming and J lost 8 bases, with 8 bases between them. CDR3 region: CASSEARGHSPLHF. As DNA, the CDR3 is TGTGCCAGCAGTGAAGCGCGGGGGCATTCACCCCTCCACTTT.